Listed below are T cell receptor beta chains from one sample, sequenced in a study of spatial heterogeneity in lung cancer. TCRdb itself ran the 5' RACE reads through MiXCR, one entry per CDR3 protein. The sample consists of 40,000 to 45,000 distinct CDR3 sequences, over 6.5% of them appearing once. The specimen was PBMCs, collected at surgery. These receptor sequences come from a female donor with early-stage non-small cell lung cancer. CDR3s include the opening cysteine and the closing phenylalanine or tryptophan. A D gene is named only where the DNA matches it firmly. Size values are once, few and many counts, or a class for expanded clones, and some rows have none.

cdr3_aa: CASSLGKNTGELFF
cdr3_nt: TGTGCCAGCAGCTTAGGGAAGAACACCGGGGAGCTGTTTTTT
v_call: TRBV7-3
j_call: TRBJ2-2
d_call: .
clone_size: few

cdr3_aa: CASSLQGFYGYTF
cdr3_nt: TGTGCCAGCAGTCTACAGGGCTTCTATGGCTACACCTTC
v_call: TRBV12-3/TRBV12-4
j_call: TRBJ1-2
d_call: .
clone_size: few

cdr3_aa: CASRKLSSGDTEAFF
cdr3_nt: TGCGCCAGCAGAAAGCTGTCTTCGGGGGACACTGAAGCTTTCTTT
v_call: TRBV4-1
j_call: TRBJ1-1
d_call: .
clone_size: few

cdr3_aa: CASSRTGGNGYTF
cdr3_nt: TGTGCCAGCAGTAGGACAGGGGGCAATGGCTACACCTTC
v_call: TRBV12-3/TRBV12-4
j_call: TRBJ1-2
d_call: TRBD1
clone_size: few

cdr3_aa: CASRPPTSGGSADTQYF
cdr3_nt: TGTGCCAGCAGACCCCCGACTAGCGGGGGCTCTGCAGATACGCAGTATTTT
v_call: TRBV6-5
j_call: TRBJ2-3
d_call: TRBD2
clone_size: .

cdr3_aa: CASSLGPGPDETQYF
cdr3_nt: TGCGCCAGCAGCTTGGGCCCAGGCCCCGACGAGACCCAGTACTTC
v_call: TRBV5-1
j_call: TRBJ2-5
d_call: .
clone_size: .

cdr3_aa: CASIGQSTTGELFF
cdr3_nt: TGTGCCAGCATAGGACAGAGTACGACCGGGGAGCTGTTTTTT
v_call: TRBV7-9
j_call: TRBJ2-2
d_call: .
clone_size: .

cdr3_aa: CASSQGTGYSLDTQYF
cdr3_nt: TGTGCCAGCAGCCAAGGGACAGGGTATAGCTTGGATACGCAGTATTTT
v_call: TRBV3-1
j_call: TRBJ2-3
d_call: TRBD1
clone_size: once

cdr3_aa: CASSKGRTVQETQYF
cdr3_nt: TGTGCCAGCAGCAAAGGGAGGACAGTCCAAGAGACCCAGTACTTC
v_call: TRBV21-1
j_call: TRBJ2-5
d_call: .
clone_size: many

cdr3_aa: CASSPQGARVQPQHF
cdr3_nt: TGTGCCAGCAGCCCGCAAGGGGCCAGGGTTCAGCCCCAGCATTTT
v_call: TRBV7-8
j_call: TRBJ1-5
d_call: .
clone_size: many

cdr3_aa: CSARPTGTRVTDTQYF
cdr3_nt: TGCAGTGCTAGGCCTACCGGGACTAGAGTCACAGATACGCAGTATTTT
v_call: TRBV20-1
j_call: TRBJ2-3
d_call: TRBD2
clone_size: few

cdr3_aa: CASSEGLAGVIIQETQYF
cdr3_nt: TGCGCCAGCAGTGAGGGGCTAGCGGGGGTAATAATACAAGAGACCCAGTACTTC
v_call: TRBV10-2
j_call: TRBJ2-5
d_call: TRBD2
clone_size: .

cdr3_aa: CASGGPTNEKLFF
cdr3_nt: TGTGCCAGCGGGGGGCCAACTAATGAAAAACTGTTTTTT
v_call: TRBV7-9
j_call: TRBJ1-4
d_call: .
clone_size: many